This T cell receptor beta chain was retrieved from a study of PD-L1 blockade in urothelial cancer. On the study more broadly: The analyses of blood took place 3 weeks (second dose) and 6 weeks after treatment start.

Stated time point: pretreatment peripheral blood. The patients' disease, urothelial carcinoma, was locally advanced or metastatic. Samples spanned pretreatment and treatment, with 1 to 8 time points per patient. The method was immunoSEQ multiplex PCR; TCRdb's version includes in-frame clones alone and lacks a portion of them. Among over 45,000 clones listed, 70% to 90% were seen once. Germline CDR1 is LGHNA and CDR2 is YSLEER. J lost 3 bases, V lost 4 bases, and 2 bases had no gene match. CDR3 size: 14 residues. Specimen: PBMCs, collected around atezolizumab (anti-PD-L1) treatment. This rearrangement joins TRBV4-3 to TRBJ1-2, with TRBD1 matching over 10 bases. The receptor's source is a man aged 60 to 69 with urothelial cancer. This chain's CDR3 is CASSPGQGDYGYTF. Here the CDR3 DNA reads TGCGCCAGCAGCCCCGGACAGGGGGACTATGGCTACACCTTC.